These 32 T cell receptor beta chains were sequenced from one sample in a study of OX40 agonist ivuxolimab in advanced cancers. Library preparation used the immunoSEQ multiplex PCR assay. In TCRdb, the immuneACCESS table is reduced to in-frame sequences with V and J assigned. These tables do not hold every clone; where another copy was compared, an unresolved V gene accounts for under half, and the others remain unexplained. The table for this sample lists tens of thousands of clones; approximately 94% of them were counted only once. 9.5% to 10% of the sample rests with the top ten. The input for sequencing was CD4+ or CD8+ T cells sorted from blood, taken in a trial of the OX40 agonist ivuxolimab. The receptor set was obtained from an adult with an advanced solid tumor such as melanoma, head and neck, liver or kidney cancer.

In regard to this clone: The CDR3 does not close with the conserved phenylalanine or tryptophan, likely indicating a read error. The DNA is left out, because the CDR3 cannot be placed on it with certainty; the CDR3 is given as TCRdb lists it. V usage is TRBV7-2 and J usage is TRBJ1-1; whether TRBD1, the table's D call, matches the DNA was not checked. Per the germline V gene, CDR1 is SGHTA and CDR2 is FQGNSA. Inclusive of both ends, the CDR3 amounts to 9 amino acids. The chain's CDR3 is CASSSSGVP.

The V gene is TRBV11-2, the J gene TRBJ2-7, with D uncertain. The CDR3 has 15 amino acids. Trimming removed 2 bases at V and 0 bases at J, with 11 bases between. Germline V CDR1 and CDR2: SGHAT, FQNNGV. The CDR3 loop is CASSLSSILSYEQYF. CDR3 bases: TGTGCCAGCAGCTTAAGCAGCATCCTCTCCTACGAGCAGTACTTC.

As DNA, the CDR3 is TGTGCCAGCAGTTACTTGGGACACGAGAATGAAAAACTGTTTTTT. It codes for CASSYLGHENEKLFF. This sequence joins TRBV6-5 and TRBJ1-4; the D gene is possibly TRBD1 (6 bases). Trimming cost V 1 base and J 5 bases, with 11 bases left between them. This CDR3 has 15 amino acids. CDR1 MNHEY and CDR2 SVGAGI come from the germline V gene.

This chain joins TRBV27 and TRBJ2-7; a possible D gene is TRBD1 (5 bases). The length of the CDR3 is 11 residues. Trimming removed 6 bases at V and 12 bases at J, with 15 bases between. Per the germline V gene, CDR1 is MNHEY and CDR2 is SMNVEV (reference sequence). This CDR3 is CASSQGVFTYF. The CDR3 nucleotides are TGTGCCAGCAGCCAAGGGGTATTTACGTACTTC.

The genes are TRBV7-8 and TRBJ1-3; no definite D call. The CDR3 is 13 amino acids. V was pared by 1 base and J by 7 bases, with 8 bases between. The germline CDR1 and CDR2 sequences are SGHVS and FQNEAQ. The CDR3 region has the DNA TGTGCCAGCAGCTTAGAAGGAGGGAACACCATATATTTT. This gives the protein CASSLEGGNTIYF.

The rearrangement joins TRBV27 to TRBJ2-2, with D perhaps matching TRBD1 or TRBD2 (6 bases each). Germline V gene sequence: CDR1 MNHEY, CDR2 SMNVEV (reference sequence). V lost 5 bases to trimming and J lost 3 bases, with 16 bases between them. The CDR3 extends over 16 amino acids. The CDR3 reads CASSPRGVRDTGELFF. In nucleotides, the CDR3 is TGTGCCAGCAGTCCTAGGGGGGTACGGGACACCGGGGAGCTGTTTTTT.

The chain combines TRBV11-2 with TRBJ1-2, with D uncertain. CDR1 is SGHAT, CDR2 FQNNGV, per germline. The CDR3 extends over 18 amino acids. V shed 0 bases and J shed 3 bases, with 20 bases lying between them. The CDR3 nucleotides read TGTGCCAGCAGCTTAGATCGGGTGGGATACGGGGATGACTATGGCTACACCTTC. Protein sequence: CASSLDRVGYGDDYGYTF.

CDR3 protein: CASSPLMTGTGELFF. The CDR3 nucleotides are TGCGCCAGCAGCCCACTGATGACTGGGACCGGGGAGCTGTTTTTT. This chain links TRBV5-1 with TRBJ2-2; D not resolved. In germline, CDR1 is SGHRS, CDR2 YFSETQ. The V end lost 4 bases, the J end lost 5 bases, and 15 bases lay between the germline ends. This CDR3 is 15 amino acids long.

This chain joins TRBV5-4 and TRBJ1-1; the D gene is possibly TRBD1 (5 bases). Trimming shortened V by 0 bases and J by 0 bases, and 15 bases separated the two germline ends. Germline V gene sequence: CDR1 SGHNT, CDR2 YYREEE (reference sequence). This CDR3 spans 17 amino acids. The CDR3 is CASSLGLAGPMNTEAFF. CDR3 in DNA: TGTGCCAGCAGCTTGGGTCTCGCAGGGCCCATGAACACTGAAGCTTTCTTT.

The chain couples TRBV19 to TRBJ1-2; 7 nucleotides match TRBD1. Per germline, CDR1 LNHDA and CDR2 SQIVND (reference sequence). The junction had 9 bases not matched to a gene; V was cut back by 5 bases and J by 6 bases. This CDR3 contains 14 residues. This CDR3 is CASSVRRDSDGYTF. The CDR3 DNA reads TGTGCCAGTAGTGTCCGGAGGGACAGCGATGGCTACACCTTC.

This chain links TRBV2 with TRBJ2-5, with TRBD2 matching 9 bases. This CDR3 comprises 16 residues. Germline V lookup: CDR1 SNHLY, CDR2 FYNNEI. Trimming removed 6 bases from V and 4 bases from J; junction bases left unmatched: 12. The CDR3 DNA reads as TGTGCCAGCAGCGATCTAGCGGGATTACTAACAGAGACCCAGTACTTC. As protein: CASSDLAGLLTETQYF.

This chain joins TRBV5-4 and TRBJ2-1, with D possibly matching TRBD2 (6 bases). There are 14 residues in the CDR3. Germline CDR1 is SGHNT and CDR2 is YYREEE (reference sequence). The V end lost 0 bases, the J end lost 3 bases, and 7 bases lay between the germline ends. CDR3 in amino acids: CASSLAGDYNEQFF. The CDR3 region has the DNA TGTGCCAGCAGCTTGGCGGGGGACTACAATGAGCAGTTCTTC.

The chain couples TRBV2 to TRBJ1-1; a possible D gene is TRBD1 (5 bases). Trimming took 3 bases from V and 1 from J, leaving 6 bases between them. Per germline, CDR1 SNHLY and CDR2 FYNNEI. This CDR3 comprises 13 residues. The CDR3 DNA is TGTGCCAGCAGTGATGGGACGAACACTGAAGCTTTCTTT. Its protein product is CASSDGTNTEAFF.

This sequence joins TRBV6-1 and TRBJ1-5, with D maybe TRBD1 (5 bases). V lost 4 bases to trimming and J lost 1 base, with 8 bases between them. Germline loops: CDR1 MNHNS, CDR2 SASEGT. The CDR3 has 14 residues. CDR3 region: CASSGDGSNQPQHF. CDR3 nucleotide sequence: TGTGCCAGCAGTGGGGACGGCAGCAATCAGCCCCAGCATTTT.

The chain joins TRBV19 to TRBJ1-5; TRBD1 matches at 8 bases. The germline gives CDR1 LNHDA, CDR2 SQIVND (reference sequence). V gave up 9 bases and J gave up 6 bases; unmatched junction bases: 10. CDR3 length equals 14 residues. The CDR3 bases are TGTGCCAGCTCAGACAGGGGAGTGGGTCAGCCCCAGCATTTT. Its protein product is CASSDRGVGQPQHF.

In DNA form, the CDR3 reads TGTGCCAGCAGCCTGCCCGGGTATAGCGGGGCCCAAGAGACCCAGTACTTC. Translation gives CASSLPGYSGAQETQYF. This rearrangement joins TRBV7-9 to TRBJ2-5; TRBD2 aligns across 8 bases. The CDR3 is 17 residues long. Trimming removed 5 bases from V and 1 base from J; junction bases left unmatched: 12. The V gene's germline CDR1 is SEHNR and CDR2 FQNEAQ (reference sequence).

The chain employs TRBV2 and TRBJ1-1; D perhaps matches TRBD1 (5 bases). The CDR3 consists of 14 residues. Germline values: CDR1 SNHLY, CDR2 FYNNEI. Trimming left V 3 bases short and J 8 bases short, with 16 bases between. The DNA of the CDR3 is TGTGCCAGCAGTGATTGGTCAGGAAACAGGGAAGCTTTCTTT. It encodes CASSDWSGNREAFF.

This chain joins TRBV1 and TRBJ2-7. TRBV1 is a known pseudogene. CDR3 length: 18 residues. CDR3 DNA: TGCACCAGCAGCCAGAAGGGCAGTTTAAAAGGAAGCTCCTACGAGCAGTACTTC. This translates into CTSSQKGSLKGSSYEQYF.

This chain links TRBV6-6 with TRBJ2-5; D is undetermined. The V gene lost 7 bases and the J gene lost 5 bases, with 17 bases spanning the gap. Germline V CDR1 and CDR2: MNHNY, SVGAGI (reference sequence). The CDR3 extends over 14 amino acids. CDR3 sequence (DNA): TGTGCCAGCAATAACTCACCTGAGTGGGAGACCCAGTACTTC. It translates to CASNNSPEWETQYF.

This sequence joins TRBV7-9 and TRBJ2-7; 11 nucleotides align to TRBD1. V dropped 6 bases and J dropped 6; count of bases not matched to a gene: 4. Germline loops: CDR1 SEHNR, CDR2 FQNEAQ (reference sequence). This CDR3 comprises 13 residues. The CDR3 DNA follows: TGTGCCAGCAGGCCCGGGACAGGGGGCGAGCAGTACTTC. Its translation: CASRPGTGGEQYF.

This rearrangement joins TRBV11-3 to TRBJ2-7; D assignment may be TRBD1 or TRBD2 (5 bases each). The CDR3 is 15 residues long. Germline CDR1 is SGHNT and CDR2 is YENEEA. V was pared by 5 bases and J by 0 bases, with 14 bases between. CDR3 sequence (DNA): TGTGCCAGCAGCCAGGGACCGGGAAGCTCCTACGAGCAGTACTTC. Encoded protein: CASSQGPGSSYEQYF.

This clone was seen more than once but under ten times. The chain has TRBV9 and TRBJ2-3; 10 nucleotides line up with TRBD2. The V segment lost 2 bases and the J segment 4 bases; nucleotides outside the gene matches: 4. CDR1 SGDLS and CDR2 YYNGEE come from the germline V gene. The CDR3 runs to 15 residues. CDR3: CASSVSGRSPDTQYF. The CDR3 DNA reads TGTGCCAGCAGCGTTAGCGGGAGGTCCCCAGATACGCAGTATTTT. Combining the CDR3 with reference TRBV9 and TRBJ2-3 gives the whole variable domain DSGVTQTPKHLITATGQRVTLRCSPRSGDLSVYWYQQSLDQGLQFLIQYYNGEERAKGNILERFSAQQFPDLHSELNLSSLELGDSALYFCASSVSGRSPDTQYFGPGTRLTVL.

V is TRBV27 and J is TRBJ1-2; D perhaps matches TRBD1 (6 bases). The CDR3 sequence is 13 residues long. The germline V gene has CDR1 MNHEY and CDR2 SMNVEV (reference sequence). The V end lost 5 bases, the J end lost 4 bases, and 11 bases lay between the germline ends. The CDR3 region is CASSPGQIYGYTF. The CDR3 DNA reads TGTGCCAGCAGTCCCGGACAGATCTATGGCTACACCTTC.

CDR3 DNA sequence: TGTGCCAGCAGTGAAGGTCCCAGGGGCGAAGAGACCCAGTACTTC. It codes for CASSEGPRGEETQYF. This chain links TRBV2 with TRBJ2-5, with D possibly TRBD1 on 6 matching bases. V dropped 1 base and J dropped 3 bases, with 12 bases sitting between them. From germline, CDR1 is SNHLY and CDR2 FYNNEI. The CDR3 contains 15 residues.

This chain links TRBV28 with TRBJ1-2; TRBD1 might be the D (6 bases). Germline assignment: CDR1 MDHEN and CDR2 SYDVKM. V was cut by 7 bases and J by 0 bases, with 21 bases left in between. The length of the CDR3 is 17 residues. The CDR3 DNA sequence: TGTGCCAGCACAACAGGGTCGTGGGACCAAGCTAACTATGGCTACACCTTC. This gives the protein CASTTGSWDQANYGYTF.

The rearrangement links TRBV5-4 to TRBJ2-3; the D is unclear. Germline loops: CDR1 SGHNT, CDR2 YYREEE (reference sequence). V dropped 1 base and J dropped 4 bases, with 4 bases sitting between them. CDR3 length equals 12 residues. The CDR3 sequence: CASSLLSDTQYF. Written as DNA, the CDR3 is TGTGCCAGCAGCTTGTTATCAGATACGCAGTATTTT.

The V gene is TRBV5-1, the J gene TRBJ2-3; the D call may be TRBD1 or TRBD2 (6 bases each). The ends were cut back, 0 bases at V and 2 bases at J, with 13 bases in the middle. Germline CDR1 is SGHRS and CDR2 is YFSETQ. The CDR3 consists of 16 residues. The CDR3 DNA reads TGCGCCAGCAGCTTGGTATGGGGGGCCGACACAGATACGCAGTATTTT. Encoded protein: CASSLVWGADTDTQYF.

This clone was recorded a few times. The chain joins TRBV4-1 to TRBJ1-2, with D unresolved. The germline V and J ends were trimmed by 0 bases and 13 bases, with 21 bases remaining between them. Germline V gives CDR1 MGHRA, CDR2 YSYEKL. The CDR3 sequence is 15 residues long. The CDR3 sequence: CASSQDHLALAVCTF. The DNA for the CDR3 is TGCGCCAGCAGCCAAGACCACCTGGCGTTGGCGGTGTGCACCTTC.

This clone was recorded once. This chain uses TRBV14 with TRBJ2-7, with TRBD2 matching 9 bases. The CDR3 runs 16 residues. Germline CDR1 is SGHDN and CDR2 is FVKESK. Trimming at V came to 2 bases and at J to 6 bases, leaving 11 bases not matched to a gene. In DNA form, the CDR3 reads TGTGCCAGCAGCCAACCTCTAGCGGGACCCACATCCGAGCAGTACTTC. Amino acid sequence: CASSQPLAGPTSEQYF. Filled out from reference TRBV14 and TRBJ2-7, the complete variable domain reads EAGVTQFPSHSVIEKGQTVTLRCDPISGHDNLYWYRRVMGKEIKFLLHFVKESKQDESGMPNNRFLAERTGGTYSTLKVQPAELEDSGVYFCASSQPLAGPTSEQYFGPGTRLTVT.

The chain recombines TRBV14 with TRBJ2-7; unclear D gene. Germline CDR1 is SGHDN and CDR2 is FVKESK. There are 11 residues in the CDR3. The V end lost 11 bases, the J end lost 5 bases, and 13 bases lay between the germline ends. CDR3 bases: TGTGCCTTCCAGGTAGAGGACGAGCAGTACTTC. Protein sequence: CAFQVEDEQYF.

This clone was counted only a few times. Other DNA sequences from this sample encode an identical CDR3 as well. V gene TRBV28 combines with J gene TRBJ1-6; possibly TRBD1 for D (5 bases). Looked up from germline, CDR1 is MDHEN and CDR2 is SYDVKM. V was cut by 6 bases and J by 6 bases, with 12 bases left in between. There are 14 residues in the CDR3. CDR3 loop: CASSYGTANSPLHF. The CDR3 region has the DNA TGTGCCAGCAGCTACGGGACTGCTAATTCACCCCTCCACTTT.

The CDR3: CSARITGELFF. CDR3 bases: TGCAGTGCCAGGATAACCGGGGAGCTGTTTTTT. The gene calls are TRBV20-1 and TRBJ2-2; D is unclear. Deletions cut 6 bases from V and 5 bases from J, with 7 bases between. Germline V gene sequence: CDR1 DFQATT, CDR2 SNEGSKA (reference sequence). This CDR3 comprises 11 residues.